This TCR beta chain is from a study of blood T cell repertoires in COVID-19. Study in general: Collection of acute and convalescent COVID-19 samples took place in the United States, Italy and Spain. T cells, B-cell-depleted T cells, or PBMCs supplied cDNA or gDNA.

Unmatched junction bases numbered 5, after V lost 1 base and J lost 3 bases. Germline V gene sequence: CDR1 KGHSH, CDR2 LQKENI. This CDR3 is built from 16 residues. The method was immunoSEQ multiplex PCR; TCRdb's version includes in-frame clones alone and lacks a portion of them. The profile shows about 59,000 clones, 79% of them singletons. The origin of this receptor is a man aged 60-69 years with acute or convalescent COVID-19. V is TRBV18 and J is TRBJ2-3; 9 positions agree with TRBD2. Sequenced material: peripheral blood. CDR3 protein: CASSPRVAGVTDTQYF. The CDR3 nucleotides are TGTGCCAGCTCACCACGGGTAGCGGGAGTGACAGATACGCAGTATTTT.